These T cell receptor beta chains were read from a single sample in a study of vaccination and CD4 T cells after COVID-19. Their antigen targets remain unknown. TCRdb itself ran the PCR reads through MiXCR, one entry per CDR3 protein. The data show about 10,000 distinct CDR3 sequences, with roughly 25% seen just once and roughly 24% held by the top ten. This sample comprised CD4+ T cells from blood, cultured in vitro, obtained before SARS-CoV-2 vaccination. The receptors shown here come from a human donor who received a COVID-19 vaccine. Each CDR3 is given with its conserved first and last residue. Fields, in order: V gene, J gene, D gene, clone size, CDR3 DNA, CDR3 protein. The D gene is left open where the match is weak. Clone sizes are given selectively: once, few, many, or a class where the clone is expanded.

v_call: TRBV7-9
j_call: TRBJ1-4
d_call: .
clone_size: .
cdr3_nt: TGTGCCAGCAGCTTAAGCAGGTTGATTAATGAAAAACTGTTTTTT
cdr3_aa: CASSLSRLINEKLFF

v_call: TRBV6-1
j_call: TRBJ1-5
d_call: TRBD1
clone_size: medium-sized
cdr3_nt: TGTGCCAGCAGTACACAGGGGCTGAATCAGCCCCAGCATTTT
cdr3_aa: CASSTQGLNQPQHF

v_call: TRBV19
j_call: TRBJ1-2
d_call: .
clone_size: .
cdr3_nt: TGTGCCAGTAGTATCCCACAGCCACCCTATGGCTACACCTTC
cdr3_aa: CASSIPQPPYGYTF

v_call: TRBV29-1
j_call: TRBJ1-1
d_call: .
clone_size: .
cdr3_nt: TGCAGCGTGAGCTTTGCAGGGCTGGGGAACACTGAAGCTTTCTTT
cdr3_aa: CSVSFAGLGNTEAFF

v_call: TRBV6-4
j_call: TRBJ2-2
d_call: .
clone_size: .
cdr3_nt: TGTGCCAGCAGTCCTCTGGGTGGGGAAAACACCGGGGAGCTGTTTTTT
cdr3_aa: CASSPLGGENTGELFF

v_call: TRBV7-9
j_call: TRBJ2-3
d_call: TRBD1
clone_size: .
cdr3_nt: TGTGCCAGCAGCTTCAGGGGGCCCACAGATACGCAGTATTTT
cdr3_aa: CASSFRGPTDTQYF

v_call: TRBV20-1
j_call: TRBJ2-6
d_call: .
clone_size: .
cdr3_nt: TGCAGTGCTAGAGATCTGGCAGACTTCTCTGGGGCCAACGTCCTGACTTTC
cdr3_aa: CSARDLADFSGANVLTF

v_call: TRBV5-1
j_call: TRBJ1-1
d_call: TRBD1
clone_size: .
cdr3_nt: TGCGCCAGCAGCTTGACAGGGGAAACTGAAGCTTTCTTT
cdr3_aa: CASSLTGETEAFF

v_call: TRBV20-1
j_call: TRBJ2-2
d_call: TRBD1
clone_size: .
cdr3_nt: TGCAGTGCAAGGACAGGGCGCGACACCGGGGAGCTGTTTTTT
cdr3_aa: CSARTGRDTGELFF

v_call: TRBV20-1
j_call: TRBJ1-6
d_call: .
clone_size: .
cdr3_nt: TGCAGTGCTAGACAGTGGCAAGAATGGTATAATTCACCCCTCCACTTT
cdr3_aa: CSARQWQEWYNSPLHF

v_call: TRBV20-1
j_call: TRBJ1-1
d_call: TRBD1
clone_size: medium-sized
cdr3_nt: TGCAGTGCTTTAAAGGGGGACAGCCAAGCTTTCTTT
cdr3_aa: CSALKGDSQAFF

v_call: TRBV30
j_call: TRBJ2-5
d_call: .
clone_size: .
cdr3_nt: TGTGCCTGGAGTGTACGGCCAGGGGATTTAGAGACCCAGTACTTC
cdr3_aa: CAWSVRPGDLETQYF

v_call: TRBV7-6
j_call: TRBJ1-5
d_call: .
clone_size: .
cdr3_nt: TGTGCCAGCAGCCTCATACAGGGTGGCGATCAGCCCCAGCATTTT
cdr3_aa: CASSLIQGGDQPQHF

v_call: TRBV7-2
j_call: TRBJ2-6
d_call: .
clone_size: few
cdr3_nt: TGTGCCAGCAGCTTTATCGTTCGTGGACAAGTATCTGAGGCCAACGTCCTGACTTTC
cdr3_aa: CASSFIVRGQVSEANVLTF

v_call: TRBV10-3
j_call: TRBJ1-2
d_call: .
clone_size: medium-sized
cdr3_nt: TGTGCCATCAGAGGGTCTTCCGCTAACTATGGCTACACCTTC
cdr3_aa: CAIRGSSANYGYTF

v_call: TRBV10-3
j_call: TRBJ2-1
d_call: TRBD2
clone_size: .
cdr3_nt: TGTGCCATCAGGGAGCGGGACTACAATGAGCAGTTCTTC
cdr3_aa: CAIRERDYNEQFF

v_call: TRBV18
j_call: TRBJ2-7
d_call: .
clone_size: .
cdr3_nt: TGTGCCAGCTCACCCTCCCCCTCCTACGAGCAGTACTTC
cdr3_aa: CASSPSPSYEQYF

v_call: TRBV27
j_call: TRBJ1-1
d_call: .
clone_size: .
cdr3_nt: TGTGCCAGCAGTACCTTGGGAGGGTTGAGAGCTTTCTTT
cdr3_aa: CASSTLGGLRAFF

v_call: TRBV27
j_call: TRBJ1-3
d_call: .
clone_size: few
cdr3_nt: TGTGCCAGTTCCGGGGCCTTCTCCGGAAACACCATATATTTT
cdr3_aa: CASSGAFSGNTIYF

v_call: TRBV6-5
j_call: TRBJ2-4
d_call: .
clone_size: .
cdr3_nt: TGTGCCAGCAGTTACGGGAGGAGGGCCGAGAACATTCAGTACTTC
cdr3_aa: CASSYGRRAENIQYF

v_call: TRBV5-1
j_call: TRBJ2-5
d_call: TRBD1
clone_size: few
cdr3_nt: TGCGCCAGCAGCTTGGAGGGGACAGGATGGGAGACCCAGTACTTC
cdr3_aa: CASSLEGTGWETQYF

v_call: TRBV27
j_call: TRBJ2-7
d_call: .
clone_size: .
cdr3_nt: TGTGCCAGCAGCCTCTTACGGTCGAACGCGGGCGAGCAGTACTTC
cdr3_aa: CASSLLRSNAGEQYF

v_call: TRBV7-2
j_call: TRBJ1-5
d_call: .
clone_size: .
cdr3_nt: TGTGCCAGCAGCTTACGGCGTGGCAATCAGCCCCAGCATTTT
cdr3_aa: CASSLRRGNQPQHF

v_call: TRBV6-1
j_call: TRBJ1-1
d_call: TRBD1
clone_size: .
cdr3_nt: TGTGCCAGCTGGAGCAGGGGGATAGTACGGACTGAAGCTTTCTTT
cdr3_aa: CASWSRGIVRTEAFF

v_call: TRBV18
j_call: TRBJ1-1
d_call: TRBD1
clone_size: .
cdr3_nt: TGTGCCAGCTCACCAAAAGCGACAGGGGCTGAAGCTTTCTTT
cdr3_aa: CASSPKATGAEAFF

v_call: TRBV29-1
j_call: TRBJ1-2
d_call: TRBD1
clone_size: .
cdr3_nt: TGCACGGCGTCGCAGGGGGCGCTTGGCTACACCTTC
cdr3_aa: CTASQGALGYTF

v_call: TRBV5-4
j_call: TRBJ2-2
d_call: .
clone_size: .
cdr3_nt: TGTGCCAGCAGCTTGGTACAAGGAGCCGGGGAGCTGTTTTTT
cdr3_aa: CASSLVQGAGELFF

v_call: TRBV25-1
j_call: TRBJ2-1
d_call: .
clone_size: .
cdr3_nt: TGTGCCAGCAGGGGAAGGGCGCCCTACAATGAGCAGTTCTTC
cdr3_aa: CASRGRAPYNEQFF

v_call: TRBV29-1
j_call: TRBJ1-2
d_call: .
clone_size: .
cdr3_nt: TGCAGCGTTGACAGGAACTATGGCTACACCTTC
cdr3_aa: CSVDRNYGYTF

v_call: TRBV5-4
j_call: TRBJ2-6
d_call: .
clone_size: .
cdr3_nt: TGTGCCAGCAGCCTTGGGACTCCCAACCTCTCTGGGGCCAACGTCCTGACTTTC
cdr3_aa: CASSLGTPNLSGANVLTF

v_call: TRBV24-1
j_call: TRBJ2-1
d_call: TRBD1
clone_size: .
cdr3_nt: TGTGCCACCAGTGCGGGGACAGGGGTTTTGAATGAGCAGTTCTTC
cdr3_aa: CATSAGTGVLNEQFF

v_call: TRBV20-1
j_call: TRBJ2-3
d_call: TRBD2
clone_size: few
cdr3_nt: TGCAGTGCTACCACGGGATCTAGCGGGGGCACAGATACGCAGTATTTT
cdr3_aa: CSATTGSSGGTDTQYF

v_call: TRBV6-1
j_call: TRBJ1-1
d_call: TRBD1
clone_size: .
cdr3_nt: TGTGCCAGCAGTGACAGGGGGCGAGGTACTGAAGCTTTCTTT
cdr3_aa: CASSDRGRGTEAFF

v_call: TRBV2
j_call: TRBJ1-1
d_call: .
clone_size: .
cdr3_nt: TGTGCCAGCAGTGAAGGAAGAAACACTGAAGCTTTCTTT
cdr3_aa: CASSEGRNTEAFF

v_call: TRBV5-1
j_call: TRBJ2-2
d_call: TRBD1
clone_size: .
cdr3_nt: TGCGCCAGCAGCTTGACCCTAATAGACAGGGGAGACACCGGGGAGCTGTTTTTT
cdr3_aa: CASSLTLIDRGDTGELFF

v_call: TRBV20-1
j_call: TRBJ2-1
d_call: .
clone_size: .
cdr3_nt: TGCAGTGCTAGAGATGGTTCCGTGGCCGGGGCCGCTGAGCAGTTCTTC
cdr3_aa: CSARDGSVAGAAEQFF

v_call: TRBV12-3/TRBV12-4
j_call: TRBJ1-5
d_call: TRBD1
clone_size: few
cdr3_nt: TGTGCCAGCAGCCGGGGACAGGATTATAGCAATCAGCCCCAGCATTTT
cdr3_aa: CASSRGQDYSNQPQHF

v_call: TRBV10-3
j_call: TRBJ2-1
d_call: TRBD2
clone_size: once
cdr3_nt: TGTGCCATCAGTGAGTCCAGGCTAGCGGGGGGCCGCTACAATGAGCAGTTCTTC
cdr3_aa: CAISESRLAGGRYNEQFF

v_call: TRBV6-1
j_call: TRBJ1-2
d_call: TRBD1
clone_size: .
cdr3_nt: TGTGCCAGCAGACGGGACAGGGACAACTATGGCTACACCTTC
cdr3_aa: CASRRDRDNYGYTF

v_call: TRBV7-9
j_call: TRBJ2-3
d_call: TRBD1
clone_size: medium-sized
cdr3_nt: TGTGCCAGCAGCTTAGACGAGGGGGCTGTTGCAGATACGCAGTATTTT
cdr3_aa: CASSLDEGAVADTQYF